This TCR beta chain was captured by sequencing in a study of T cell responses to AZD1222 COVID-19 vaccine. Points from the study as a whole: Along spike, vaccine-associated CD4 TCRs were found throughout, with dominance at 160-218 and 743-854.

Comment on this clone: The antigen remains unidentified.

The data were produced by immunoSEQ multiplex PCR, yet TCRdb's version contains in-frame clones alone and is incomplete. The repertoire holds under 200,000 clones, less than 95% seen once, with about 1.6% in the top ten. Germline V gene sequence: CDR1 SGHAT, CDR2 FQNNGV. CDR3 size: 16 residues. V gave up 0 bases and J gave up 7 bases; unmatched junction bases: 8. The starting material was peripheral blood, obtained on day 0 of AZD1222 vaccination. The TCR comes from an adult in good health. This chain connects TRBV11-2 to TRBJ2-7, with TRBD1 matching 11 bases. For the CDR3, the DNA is TGTGCCAGCAGCTTAGATCCTCCCGGGACAGGGGGAGAGCAGTACTTC. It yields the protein CASSLDPPGTGGEQYF.